The 25 T cell receptor beta chains below come from one sample, sequenced in a study of blood T cell repertoires in COVID-19. Clones were sequenced by immunoSEQ multiplex PCR, and TCRdb holds only the in-frame ones, with some missing. The repertoire holds 250,000 to 400,000 clones, with more than 70% as singletons. Sequencing input: peripheral blood. The receptor source for this set is a woman under 40 with COVID-19, enrolled during active disease.

The gene calls are TRBV7-9 and TRBJ1-1; 7 positions match TRBD1. From germline, CDR1 is SEHNR and CDR2 FQNEAQ (reference sequence). The CDR3 is 15 residues long. The trim removed 5 bases at V and 0 bases at J, leaving 6 bases unmatched. CDR3 residues: CASSTTQGLNTEAFF. The CDR3 DNA follows: TGTGCCAGCAGCACCACACAGGGGTTGAACACTGAAGCTTTCTTT.

The rearrangement links TRBV2 to TRBJ1-1, with 7 bases fitting TRBD1. The CDR3 is 13 residues long. Germline V lookup: CDR1 SNHLY, CDR2 FYNNEI. The junction had 8 bases not matched to a gene; V was cut back by 7 bases and J by 6 bases. The CDR3 coding sequence is TGTGCCAGCAAGGACAGGTTTCTCTCTGAAGCTTTCTTT. Translation gives CASKDRFLSEAFF.

The chain employs TRBV13 and TRBJ2-2, with TRBD2 matching 13 bases. V was clipped by 3 bases and J by 5 bases; unmatched bases: 6. The CDR3 is 17 residues long. Germline lookup yields CDR1 PRHDT and CDR2 FYEKMQ (reference sequence). The CDR3 region has the DNA TGTGCCAGCAGCTTCACCGGACTAGCGGGGGTAACCGGGGAGCTGTTTTTT. Its protein product is CASSFTGLAGVTGELFF.

The rearrangement uses TRBV27 and TRBJ1-1, with 8 bases matching TRBD1. J was trimmed by 0 bases and V by 2 bases; bases with no gene match: 5. The germline CDR1 and CDR2 sequences are MNHEY and SMNVEV (reference sequence). The CDR3 runs 16 residues. CDR3 sequence (DNA): TGTGCCAGCAGTTTAATTGGACAGGGCATGAACACTGAAGCTTTCTTT. It codes for CASSLIGQGMNTEAFF.

This chain connects TRBV6-1 to TRBJ1-2; 12 bases align to TRBD1. The CDR3 consists of 16 residues. Losses at the gene ends were 4 bases for V and 7 bases for J; bases not matched to a gene: 10. Germline CDR1 is MNHNS and CDR2 is SASEGT. The CDR3 DNA is TGTGCCAGCAGTGCCATCCCGGGACAGGGGGCGGGTGGCTACACCTTC. Amino acid sequence: CASSAIPGQGAGGYTF.

This clone has a single count. The J gene is TRBJ1-5, the V gene TRBV13; D perhaps matches TRBD1 (5 bases). The CDR3 runs to 13 residues. The V end lost 6 bases, the J end lost 2 bases, and 8 bases lay between the germline ends. Germline V gives CDR1 PRHDT, CDR2 FYEKMQ (reference sequence). CDR3: CASSPQGNQPQHF. The CDR3 DNA sequence: TGTGCCAGCAGTCCACAGGGCAATCAGCCCCAGCATTTT. Supplemented by reference TRBV13 and TRBJ1-5, the full variable domain reads AAGVIQSPRHLIKEKRETATLKCYPIPRHDTVYWYQQGPGQDPQFLISFYEKMQSDKGSIPDRFSAQQFSDYHSELNMSSLELGDSALYFCASSPQGNQPQHFGDGTRLSIL.

The gene calls are TRBV15 and TRBJ2-5; TRBD1 agrees at 9 bases. Germline CDR1 LNHNV, CDR2 YYDKDF (reference sequence). The CDR3 is 17 amino acids. The J segment lost 0 bases and the V segment lost 5 bases, leaving 10 bases of the junction unmatched. The CDR3 sequence is CATSPFDRGGYQETQYF. The DNA of the CDR3 is TGTGCCACCAGCCCCTTTGACAGGGGGGGGTACCAAGAGACCCAGTACTTC.

The sample holds one count of this clone. The chain couples TRBV27 to TRBJ1-6; the D gene is possibly TRBD1 (5 bases). Trimming took 3 bases from V and 5 from J, leaving 14 bases between them. The CDR3 has 16 amino acids. Germline loops: CDR1 MNHEY, CDR2 SMNVEV (reference sequence). The CDR3 loop is CASSFRPDTHNSPLHF. CDR3 DNA: TGTGCCAGCAGTTTCCGTCCGGACACCCATAATTCACCCCTCCACTTT.

Written as DNA, the CDR3 is TGTGCCAGCAGCTCCAGGGGGCCCTATGGCTACACCTTC. This gives the protein CASSSRGPYGYTF. This chain joins TRBV5-8 and TRBJ1-2; 8 bases map to TRBD1. The V gene end was trimmed by 3 bases and the J gene end by 4 bases; junction bases not matched to a gene: 2. The CDR3 runs 13 residues. The germline gives CDR1 SGHTS, CDR2 YDEGEE.

This chain joins TRBV15 and TRBJ1-1; no reliable D call. The V gene lost 1 base and the J gene lost 6 bases, with 15 bases spanning the gap. The CDR3 length is 15 residues. Germline CDR1 reads LNHNV; CDR2 reads YYDKDF (reference sequence). CDR3 DNA sequence: TGTGCCACCAGCAGAGTTCGTGGCGGCCCGGCTGAAGCTTTCTTT. Its translation: CATSRVRGGPAEAFF.

The V call is TRBV13, the J call TRBJ1-2; 9 bases map to TRBD1. Germline-derived CDR1 and CDR2 are PRHDT and FYEKMQ (reference sequence). V trimming: 4 bases; J trimming: 6 bases; junction bases outside the gene matches: 12. This CDR3 comprises 16 residues. The CDR3 DNA reads as TGTGCCAGCAGCTCGACCCACCGACAGGGGGACCATGGCTACACCTTC. Translated: CASSSTHRQGDHGYTF.

The V call is TRBV29-1, the J call TRBJ1-1; D call uncertain. The V end lost 2 bases, the J end lost 1 base, and 5 bases lay between the germline ends. The V gene's germline CDR1 is SQVTM and CDR2 ANQGSEA. The CDR3 is 12 residues long. The CDR3, as DNA: TGCAGCGTTGAAACTACGAACACTGAAGCTTTCTTT. It yields the protein CSVETTNTEAFF.

The chain has TRBV7-2 and TRBJ1-6; a weak D match, TRBD1 (5 bases). The CDR3 spans 15 residues. The germline V and J ends were trimmed by 1 base and 7 bases, with 11 bases remaining between them. The germline CDR1 and CDR2 sequences are SGHTA and FQGNSA. The CDR3 coding sequence is TGTGCCAGCAGCTTAGAGGGGACTTCCAATTCACCCCTCCACTTT. Amino acid sequence: CASSLEGTSNSPLHF. The entire variable domain, with the rest obtained from reference TRBV7-2 and TRBJ1-6, is as follows: GAGVSQSPSNKVTEKGKDVELRCDPISGHTALYWYRQSLGQGLEFLIYFQGNSAPDKSGLPSDRFSAERTGGSVSTLTIQRTQQEDSAVYLCASSLEGTSNSPLHFGNGTRLTVT.

The chain carries TRBV7-6 and TRBJ1-4; tentatively, D is TRBD1 (5 bases). V dropped 4 bases and J dropped 7 bases, with 16 bases sitting between them. This CDR3 is built from 15 residues. Germline V lookup: CDR1 SGHVS, CDR2 FNYEAQ. The CDR3 is CASSYRGGDGEKLFF. CDR3 DNA sequence: TGTGCCAGCAGCTACCGGGGAGGGGACGGTGAAAAACTGTTTTTT.

The chain has TRBV10-3 and TRBJ1-4; D gene ambiguous. The ends were cut back, 6 bases at V and 1 base at J, with 15 bases in the middle. CDR3 size: 16 residues. Germline CDR1 ENHRY, CDR2 SYGVKD. The chain's CDR3 is CAISVNSPGTNEKLFF. In nucleotides, the CDR3 is TGTGCCATCAGCGTAAATAGCCCGGGAACTAATGAAAAACTGTTTTTT.

The gene calls are TRBV9 and TRBJ2-5; D unresolved. V was pared by 0 bases and J by 4 bases, with 10 bases between. The CDR3 is made up of 14 amino acids. The germline V gene has CDR1 SGDLS and CDR2 YYNGEE. The CDR3 bases are TGTGCCAGCAGCGTAGATCGAGATCGAGAGACCCAGTACTTC. It encodes CASSVDRDRETQYF.

The chain employs TRBV27 and TRBJ2-1; the match to TRBD2 covers 11 bases. V shed 10 bases and J 4 bases; nucleotides not matched to a gene: 0. This CDR3 region has 12 residues. Germline V lookup: CDR1 MNHEY, CDR2 SMNVEV (reference sequence). The chain's CDR3 is CAIAGGYNEQFF. In DNA, the CDR3 is TGTGCCATAGCGGGGGGGTACAATGAGCAGTTCTTC.

V is TRBV18 and J is TRBJ2-1; TRBD1 might be the D (5 bases). Trimming shortened V by 5 bases and J by 12 bases, and 23 bases separated the two germline ends. From germline, CDR1 is KGHSH and CDR2 LQKENI. The CDR3 spans 15 residues. The chain's CDR3 is CASSLGLTGTGGQFF. The DNA of the CDR3 is TGTGCCAGCTCATTGGGGTTAACAGGAACAGGCGGGCAGTTCTTC.

In this sample, this clone turned up once. The chain joins TRBV7-9 to TRBJ2-7, with 7 nucleotides matching TRBD1. Germline-derived CDR1 and CDR2 are SEHNR and FQNEAQ (reference sequence). The CDR3 loop spans 15 amino acids. Trimming cost V 1 base and J 3 bases; bases outside gene matches: 6. This CDR3 is CASSLEEGALYEQYF. The DNA for the CDR3 is TGTGCCAGCAGCTTAGAAGAGGGGGCCCTCTACGAGCAGTACTTC.

The chain recombines TRBV27 with TRBJ2-1; the D gene is possibly TRBD1 (6 bases). Germline V lookup: CDR1 MNHEY, CDR2 SMNVEV (reference sequence). V was clipped by 0 bases and J by 1 base, with 10 bases between them. This CDR3 has 16 amino acids. CDR3 residues: CASSLSGATSYNEQFF. Written as DNA, the CDR3 is TGTGCCAGCAGTTTATCGGGGGCTACGTCCTACAATGAGCAGTTCTTC.

This sequence joins TRBV18 and TRBJ2-1; tentatively, D is TRBD1 (6 bases). Trimming cost V 6 bases and J 0 bases, with 15 bases left between them. Per the germline V gene, CDR1 is KGHSH and CDR2 is LQKENI. The CDR3 consists of 16 residues. This CDR3 is CASSEKTGSSYNEQFF. As DNA, the CDR3 is TGTGCCAGCTCCGAAAAAACAGGGAGCTCCTACAATGAGCAGTTCTTC.

The chain recombines TRBV12-3 or TRBV12-4 with TRBJ1-2, with 7 bases identical to TRBD1. CDR3 length equals 13 residues. The trim removed 6 bases at V and 6 bases at J, leaving 7 bases unmatched. The CDR3 region is CASRPTGYNGYTF. CDR3 coding DNA: TGTGCCAGCAGACCGACAGGGTACAATGGCTACACCTTC.

The gene calls are TRBV6-4 and TRBJ2-1, with a weak D call TRBD2 (5 bases). Trimming took 2 bases from V and 15 from J, leaving 14 bases between them. Germline V CDR1 and CDR2: MRHNA, SNTAGT. The CDR3 length is 12 residues. The CDR3 spells CASSDRSGRGFF. CDR3 bases: TGTGCCAGCAGTGACCGGTCGGGCCGGGGGTTCTTC.

This chain connects TRBV28 to TRBJ1-3; D remains ambiguous. V lost 6 bases, J lost 0 bases, and 12 bases lay in between. The CDR3 has 15 amino acids. Germline V gene sequence: CDR1 MDHEN, CDR2 SYDVKM. The CDR3 DNA follows: TGTGCCAGCAGCCCGGTGGCAGGCTCTGGAAACACCATATATTTT. It codes for CASSPVAGSGNTIYF.

This sequence joins TRBV11-1 and TRBJ2-1; TRBD2 agrees at 7 bases. J was trimmed by 6 bases and V by 5 bases; bases with no gene match: 10. This CDR3 region has 15 residues. From germline, CDR1 is SGHAT and CDR2 FQDESV (reference sequence). The CDR3 spells CASSPILGGSNEQFF. The CDR3 DNA sequence: TGTGCCAGCAGCCCGATACTGGGCGGGAGCAATGAGCAGTTCTTC.